The sequence of this T cell receptor (beta chain) was determined in a study of T cell changes during pregnancy in multiple sclerosis. Germline V gene data show CDR1 as SGHNT and CDR2 as YENEEA. The ends were cut back, 0 bases at V and 4 bases at J, with 6 bases in the middle. The CDR3 covers 13 residues. The assay was immunoSEQ multiplex PCR, and TCRdb's table has in-frame clones only and misses some. Seen here are more than 45,000 clones, around 93% observed once, and the top ten hold around 0.56%. The specimen comprised CD4+ T cells from peripheral blood mononuclear cells, sampled after pregnancy. This sequence originates from a female donor with multiple sclerosis, enrolled in a pregnancy study. The chain has TRBV11-3 and TRBJ1-1, with D uncertain. The CDR3 is CASSLDQATEAFF. In DNA, the CDR3 is TGTGCCAGCAGCTTAGACCAGGCCACTGAAGCTTTCTTT.